This is a list of T cell receptor beta chains from one sample in a study of T cell responses to AZD1222 COVID-19 vaccine. The protocol was immunoSEQ multiplex PCR, while the TCRdb copy is restricted to in-frame clones and leaves out a portion. The sample holds roughly 130,000 clones, roughly nine tenths seen once. The sequences come from peripheral blood, collected on day 0 of AZD1222 vaccination. Receptors were obtained from an adult in good health. The CDR3 runs from the conserved cysteine through the conserved F or W. Fields, in order: CDR3 protein, J gene, D gene, clone size, V gene. D genes are given only for firm matches. A clone size is listed for some rows: how often the clone was seen (once, few, many), or a class if it is expanded.

CASSQDSGYPTEAFF,TRBJ1-1,-,-,TRBV4-1
CASRKGEGNQPQHF,TRBJ1-5,-,-,TRBV2
CASSYNGRGQGYTF,TRBJ1-2,TRBD1,-,TRBV6-5
CASSLDTSGSGQYF,TRBJ2-5,TRBD2,once,TRBV5-1
CAIQGVSYEQYF,TRBJ2-7,TRBD1,-,TRBV10-3
CASGPNSNQPQHF,TRBJ1-5,-,-,TRBV9
CASSYWSSGANVLTF,TRBJ2-6,-,-,TRBV5-8
CASSEGLPLTGELFF,TRBJ2-2,-,-,TRBV7-7
CASSLRVGAGYTF,TRBJ1-2,-,-,TRBV4-3
CASSDSPGTGVLYGYTF,TRBJ1-2,TRBD1,-,TRBV25-1
CASSLAGDTQYF,TRBJ2-3,-,-,TRBV5-1
CAISTSTGGNTIYF,TRBJ1-3,-,-,TRBV10-3
CASSPGQYYEQYF,TRBJ2-7,-,-,TRBV18
CASSLMVGDQPQHF,TRBJ1-5,-,-,TRBV5-1
CASSFGGHTEAFF,TRBJ1-1,-,-,TRBV6-2/TRBV6-3
CASSFGGVQETQYF,TRBJ2-5,-,-,TRBV5-8
CASSSSGGSGANVLTF,TRBJ2-6,-,-,TRBV19
CASSYFRGVNEKLFF,TRBJ1-4,-,-,TRBV6-5
CASRLAEIEQFF,TRBJ2-1,-,-,TRBV12-3/TRBV12-4
CASSLSGRGYDEQFF,TRBJ2-1,TRBD2,-,TRBV7-9
CASSVGGGRASYEQYF,TRBJ2-7,TRBD2,-,TRBV9
CASSLAASGSTDTQYF,TRBJ2-3,TRBD2,-,TRBV7-6
CASSIPGSSGLNSPLHF,TRBJ1-6,-,-,TRBV28
CASPGTGECGQPQHF,TRBJ1-5,TRBD1,-,TRBV10-1
CASSLAQTKEKLFF,TRBJ1-4,-,-,TRBV5-1
CASRLTGTYGYTF,TRBJ1-2,-,-,TRBV6-5
CASSYGGGADGYTF,TRBJ1-2,-,-,TRBV6-5
CASSQGTGVANEKLFF,TRBJ1-4,TRBD1,-,TRBV4-3
CASRPWTGGATNEKLFF,TRBJ1-4,TRBD1,-,TRBV7-9
CASSYGGGSGNTIYF,TRBJ1-3,-,-,TRBV6-5
CASSLDGPGGEKLFF,TRBJ1-4,-,-,TRBV5-1
CASRTIEYPGNTIYF,TRBJ1-3,-,-,TRBV6-5